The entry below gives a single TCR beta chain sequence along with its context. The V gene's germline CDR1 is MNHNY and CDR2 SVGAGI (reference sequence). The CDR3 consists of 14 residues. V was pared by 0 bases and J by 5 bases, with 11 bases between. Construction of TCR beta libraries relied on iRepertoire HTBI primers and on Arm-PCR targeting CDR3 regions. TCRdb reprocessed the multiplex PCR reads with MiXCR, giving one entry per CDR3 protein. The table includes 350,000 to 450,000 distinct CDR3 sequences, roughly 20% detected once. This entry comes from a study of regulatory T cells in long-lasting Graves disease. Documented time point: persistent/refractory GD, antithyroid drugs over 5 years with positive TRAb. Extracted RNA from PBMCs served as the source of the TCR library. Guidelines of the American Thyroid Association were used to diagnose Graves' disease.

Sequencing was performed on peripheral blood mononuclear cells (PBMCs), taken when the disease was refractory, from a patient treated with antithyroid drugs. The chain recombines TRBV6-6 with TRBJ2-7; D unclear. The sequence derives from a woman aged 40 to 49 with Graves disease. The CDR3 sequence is CASSYSIFGDEQYF. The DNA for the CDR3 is TGTGCCAGCAGTTACTCGATCTTTGGTGACGAGCAGTACTTC.